This TCR beta chain is from a study of early T cells in non-severe SARS-CoV-2 infection. Study-level background: Bulk RNA from unsorted whole blood was sequenced; chains were unpaired. Study-wide results and caveats: In VDJdb matching, anti-spike CD8 responses were favored while private and CD4 specificities went missing.

The germline V gene has CDR1 SGHTA and CDR2 FQGNSA. This CDR3 has 16 residues. V gave up 3 bases and J gave up 2 bases; unmatched junction bases: 7. Individual cDNA molecules carried attached unique molecular identifiers. TCRdb reprocessed the 5' RACE reads via MiXCR and lists one record per CDR3 protein. Of about 100,000 distinct CDR3 sequences listed, over 10% are singletons. Note on this clonotype: Its antigen is currently unknown.

The chain joins TRBV7-2 to TRBJ2-7, with TRBD2 identical over 10 bases. The sample comprised whole blood. The TCR was taken from an adult who was a healthcare worker with PCR-confirmed SARS-CoV-2 infection or an uninfected control (not recorded which). DNA for the CDR3: TGTGCCAGCAGCTTGGGGGGACTAGCGCGAGCCTACGAGCAGTACTTC. It is translated as CASSLGGLARAYEQYF.